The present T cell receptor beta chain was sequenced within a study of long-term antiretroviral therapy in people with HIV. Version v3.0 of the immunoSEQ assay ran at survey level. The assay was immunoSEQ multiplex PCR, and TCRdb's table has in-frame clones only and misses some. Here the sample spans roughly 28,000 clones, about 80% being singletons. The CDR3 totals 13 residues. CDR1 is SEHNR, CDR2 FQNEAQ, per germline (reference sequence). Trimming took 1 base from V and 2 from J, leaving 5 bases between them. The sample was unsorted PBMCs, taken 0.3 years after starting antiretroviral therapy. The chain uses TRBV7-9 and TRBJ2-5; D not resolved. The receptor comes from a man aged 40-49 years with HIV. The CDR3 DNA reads TGTGCCAGCAGCTTAGGGCAGCAAGAGACCCAGTACTTC. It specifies CASSLGQQETQYF.